This T cell receptor (beta chain) comes out of a study of metastatic and nonmetastatic thyroid tumors. Study-wide background: Repertoire comparison spanned blood and tumor or nodule tissue of malignant and benign thyroid patients.

Per the authors' pipeline: Across clinicopathological groups, CDR3 differences served as the basis for building a distant-metastasis classifier for papillary thyroid cancer. With MiXCR, TCRdb reprocessed the PCR reads. None of the V and J calls come from the authors' own analysis; TCRdb made them. The sample has 25,000 to 30,000 clones; around 16% are singletons. Overall study results and limits: According to reports, the diversity of TCR beta was significantly higher in malignant thyroid tumors than in benign nodules, and this held in both blood and tumor samples.

Patients had received no treatment of any kind before thyroid surgery. Trimming cost V 6 bases and J 5 bases; bases outside gene matches: 5. The germline V gene has CDR1 SGHRS and CDR2 YFSETQ. This CDR3 contains 14 residues. This clone was seen repeatedly, ten times or more. What it recognizes is unknown. The chain has TRBV5-1 and TRBJ2-5; 12 nucleotides align to TRBD2. The sequenced sample was blood. The sequence was collected from a male donor with papillary thyroid cancer or a benign thyroid nodule (not recorded which). Some clones in this sample may be carry-over from other donors' samples. This CDR3 reads CASKRLAGVETQYF. The CDR3 nucleotides are TGCGCCAGCAAACGACTAGCGGGGGTGGAGACCCAGTACTTC.